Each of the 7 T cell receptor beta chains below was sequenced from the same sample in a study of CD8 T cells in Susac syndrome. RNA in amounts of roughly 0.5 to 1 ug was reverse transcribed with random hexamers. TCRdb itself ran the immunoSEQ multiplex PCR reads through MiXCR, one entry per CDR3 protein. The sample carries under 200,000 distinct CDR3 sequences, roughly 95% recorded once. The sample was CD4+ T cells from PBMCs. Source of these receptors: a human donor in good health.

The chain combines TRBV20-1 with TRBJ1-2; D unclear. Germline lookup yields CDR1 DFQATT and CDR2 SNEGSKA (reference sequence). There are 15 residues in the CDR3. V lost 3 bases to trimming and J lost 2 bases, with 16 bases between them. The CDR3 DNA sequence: TGCAGTGCTAGTCCGCCCGGCTCAAGGAACTATGGCTACACCTTC. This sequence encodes CSASPPGSRNYGYTF.

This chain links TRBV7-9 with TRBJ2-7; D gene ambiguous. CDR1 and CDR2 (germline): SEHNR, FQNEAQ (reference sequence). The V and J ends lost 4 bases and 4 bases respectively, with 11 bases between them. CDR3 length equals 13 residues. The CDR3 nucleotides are TGTGCCAGCAGCTACCAGGTGGGGTACGAGCAGTACGTC. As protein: CASSYQVGYEQYV.

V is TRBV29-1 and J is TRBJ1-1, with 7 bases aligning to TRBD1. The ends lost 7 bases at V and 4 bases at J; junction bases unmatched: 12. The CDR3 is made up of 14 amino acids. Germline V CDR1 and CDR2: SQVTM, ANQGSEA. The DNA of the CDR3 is TGCAGCGGACAGACAGGGCGGGGAAGCACTGAAGCTTTCTTT. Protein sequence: CSGQTGRGSTEAFF. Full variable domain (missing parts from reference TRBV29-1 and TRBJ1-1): SAVISQKPSRDICQRGTSLTIQCQVDSQVTMMFWYRQQPGQSLTLIATANQGSEATYESGFVIDKFPISRPNLTFSTLTVSNMSPEDSSIYLCSGQTGRGSTEAFFGQGTRLTVV.

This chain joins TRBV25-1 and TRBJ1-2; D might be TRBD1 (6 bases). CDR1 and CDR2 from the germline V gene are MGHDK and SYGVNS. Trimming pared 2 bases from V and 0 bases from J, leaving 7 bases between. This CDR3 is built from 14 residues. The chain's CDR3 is CASSEQGPNYGYTF. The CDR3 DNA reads TGTGCCAGCAGTGAACAGGGGCCTAACTATGGCTACACCTTC.

DNA for the CDR3: TGCAGTGCAGCGGGAGGGTCAGATACGCAGTATTTT. Translation: CSAAGGSDTQYF. The rearrangement links TRBV20-1 to TRBJ2-3, with 10 bases identical to TRBD2. With 6 bases clipped from V and 4 bases from J, the junction kept 1 base outside the gene matches. CDR3 length equals 12 residues. Per the germline V gene, CDR1 is DFQATT and CDR2 is SNEGSKA (reference sequence).

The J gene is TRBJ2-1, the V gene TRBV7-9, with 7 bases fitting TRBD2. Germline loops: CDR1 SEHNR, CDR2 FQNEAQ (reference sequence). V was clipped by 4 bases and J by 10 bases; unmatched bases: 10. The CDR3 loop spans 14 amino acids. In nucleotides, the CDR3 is TGTGCCAGCAGCTCTAGCGGAGAGGCGAGGGAGCAGTTCTTC. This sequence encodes CASSSSGEAREQFF.

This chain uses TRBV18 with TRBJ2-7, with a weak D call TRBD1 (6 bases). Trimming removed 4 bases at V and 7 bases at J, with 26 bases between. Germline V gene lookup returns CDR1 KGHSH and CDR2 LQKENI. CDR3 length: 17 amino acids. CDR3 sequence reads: CASSRNTGTKAHAEQYF. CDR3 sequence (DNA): TGTGCCAGCTCACGCAACACCGGGACAAAAGCCCATGCAGAGCAGTACTTC.